This T cell receptor (beta chain) originates from a study of memory CD4+ T cells and cytomegalovirus serostatus. The sort gate was single viable CD3+CD4+CD8-CD45RO+ cells for memory CD4+ T cells. The table came from immunoSEQ multiplex PCR; TCRdb's copy has only in-frame clones and leaves some out. The sample lists about 48,000 clones; 78% were seen once. The germline CDR1 and CDR2 sequences are GTSNPN and SVGIG (reference sequence). This CDR3 spans 16 amino acids. V was shortened by 0 bases and J by 4 bases, with 18 bases between the two germline ends. This chain connects TRBV30 to TRBJ2-5; perhaps D is TRBD1 or TRBD2 (5 bases each). The sequence was obtained from an adult in good health and CMV-seronegative. Sample: memory CD4+ T cells from blood. This CDR3 is CAWSVVLPGTRETQYF. DNA for the CDR3: TGTGCCTGGAGTGTGGTGCTCCCGGGGACCCGAGAGACCCAGTACTTC. Using reference TRBV30 and TRBJ2-5 for the parts outside the CDR3, the full variable domain is SQTIHQWPATLVQPVGSPLSLECTVEGTSNPNLYWYRQAAGRGLQLLFYSVGIGQISSEVPQNLSASRPQDRQFILSSKKLLLSDSGFYLCAWSVVLPGTRETQYFGPGTRLLVL.